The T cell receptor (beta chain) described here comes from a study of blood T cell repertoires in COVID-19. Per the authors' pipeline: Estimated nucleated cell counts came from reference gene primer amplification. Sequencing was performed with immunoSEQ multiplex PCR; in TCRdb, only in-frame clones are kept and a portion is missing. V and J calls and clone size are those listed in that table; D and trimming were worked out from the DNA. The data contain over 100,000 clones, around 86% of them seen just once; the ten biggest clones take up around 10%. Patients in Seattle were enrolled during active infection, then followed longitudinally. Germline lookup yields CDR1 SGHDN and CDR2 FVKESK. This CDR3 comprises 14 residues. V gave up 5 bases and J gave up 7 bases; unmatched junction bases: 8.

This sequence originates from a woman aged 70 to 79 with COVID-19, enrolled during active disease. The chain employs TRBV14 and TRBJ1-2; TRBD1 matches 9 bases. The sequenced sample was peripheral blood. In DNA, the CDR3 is TGTGCCAGCAGCTCCGACAGGGGGATAGGTGGCTACACCTTC. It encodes CASSSDRGIGGYTF.